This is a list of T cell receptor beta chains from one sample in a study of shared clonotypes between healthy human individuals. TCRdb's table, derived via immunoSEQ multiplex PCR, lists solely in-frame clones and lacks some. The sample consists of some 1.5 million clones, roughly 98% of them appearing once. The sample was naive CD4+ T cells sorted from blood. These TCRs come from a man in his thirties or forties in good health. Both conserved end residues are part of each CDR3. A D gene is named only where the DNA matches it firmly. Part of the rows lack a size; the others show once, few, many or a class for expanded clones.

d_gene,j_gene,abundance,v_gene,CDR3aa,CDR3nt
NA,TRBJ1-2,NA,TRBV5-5,CASSLQTDYPYGYTF,TGTGCCAGCAGCTTGCAAACTGACTATCCTTATGGCTACACCTTC
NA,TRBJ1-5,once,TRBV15,CATSREVGGQPQHF,TGTGCCACCAGCAGAGAGGTGGGCGGACAGCCCCAGCATTTT
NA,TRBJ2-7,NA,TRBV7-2,CASSFSSYEQYF,TGTGCCAGCAGCTTTAGCTCCTACGAGCAGTACTTC
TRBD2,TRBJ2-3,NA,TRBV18,CASSPQWLAETHRDTQYF,TGTGCCAGCTCACCCCAGTGGCTAGCGGAGACCCACAGGGATACGCAGTATTTT
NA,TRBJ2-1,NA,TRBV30,CAWSVLVSPYNEQFF,TGTGCCTGGAGTGTCTTAGTATCCCCCTACAATGAGCAGTTCTTC
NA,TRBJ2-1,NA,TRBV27,CASSKNNEQFF,TGTGCCAGCAGTAAAAACAATGAGCAGTTCTTC
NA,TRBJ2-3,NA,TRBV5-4,CASRTTDTQYF,TGTGCCAGCAGAACCACAGATACGCAGTATTTT
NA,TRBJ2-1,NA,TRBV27,CASSSQKTGSYNEQFF,TGTGCCAGCAGTTCCCAAAAGACAGGCTCCTACAATGAGCAGTTCTTC
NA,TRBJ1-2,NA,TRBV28,CASSLQGGYTF,TGTGCCAGCAGTTTGCAGGGCGGCTACACCTTC
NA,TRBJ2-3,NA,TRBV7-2,CASSLRGADTQYF,TGTGCCAGCAGCTTGCGGGGTGCAGATACGCAGTATTTT
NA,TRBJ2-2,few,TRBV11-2,CASSLDYTGELFF,TGTGCCAGCAGCTTAGATTACACCGGGGAGCTGTTTTTT
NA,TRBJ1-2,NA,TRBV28,CASSLRTDLYTF,TGTGCCAGCAGTTTGAGGACAGACCTTTACACCTTC
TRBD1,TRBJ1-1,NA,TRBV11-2,CASSMWGQGAKRTEAFF,TGTGCCAGCAGCATGTGGGGACAGGGGGCAAAGCGCACTGAAGCTTTCTTT
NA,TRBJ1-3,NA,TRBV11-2,CASSLDGENTIYF,TGTGCCAGCAGCTTAGATGGCGAAAACACCATATATTTT
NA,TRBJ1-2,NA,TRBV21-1,CASSKGDPNYGYTF,TGTGCCAGCAGCAAAGGAGACCCCAACTATGGCTACACCTTC